This is a list of T cell receptor beta chains from one sample in a study of shared clonotypes between healthy human individuals. Sequencing was performed with immunoSEQ multiplex PCR; in TCRdb, only in-frame clones are kept and a portion is missing. The sample has about 820,000 clones, 80% to 95% seen once. The sequencing input was naive CD8+ T cells sorted from blood. These receptors were obtained from a man under 40 in good health. Each CDR3 is given with its conserved first and last residue. The D gene is left open where the match is weak. Some rows have no size entry. The others give once, few or many, or a class for an expanded clone.

d_call j_call clone_size v_call cdr3_aa cdr3_nt
TRBD2 TRBJ2-3 NA TRBV9 CASSVGGRSTDTQYF TGTGCCAGCAGCGTGGGCGGGAGGAGCACAGATACGCAGTATTTT
NA TRBJ2-1 NA TRBV27 CASSPSGGERHNEQFF TGTGCCAGCAGTCCTTCAGGGGGGGAGCGACACAATGAGCAGTTCTTC
TRBD1 TRBJ1-5 NA TRBV2 CASRSPGQGSQPQHF TGTGCCAGTCGTTCCCCGGGACAGGGTAGTCAGCCCCAGCATTTT
NA TRBJ2-7 NA TRBV7-8 CASSSGVTYEQYF TGTGCCAGCAGCTCGGGGGTGACGTACGAGCAGTACTTC
NA TRBJ1-5 once TRBV21-1 CASSIRQGGYSNQPQHF TGTGCCAGCAGCATTCGACAGGGAGGGTATAGCAATCAGCCCCAGCATTTT
TRBD1 TRBJ2-2 NA TRBV7-9 CASRQNRGRTGELFF TGTGCCAGCAGACAAAACAGGGGGCGGACCGGGGAGCTGTTTTTT
NA TRBJ2-2 NA TRBV7-9 CASSLGKVAKHANTGELFF TGTGCCAGCAGCTTAGGTAAGGTGGCGAAGCACGCGAACACCGGGGAGCTGTTTTTT
NA TRBJ2-5 once TRBV15 CATRGIQETQYF TGTGCCACCAGGGGGATTCAAGAGACCCAGTACTTC
NA TRBJ2-1 NA TRBV6-6 CASKDHDSYNEQFF TGTGCCAGCAAGGACCATGACTCCTACAATGAGCAGTTCTTC
NA TRBJ2-3 NA TRBV29-1 CSVVGIPTATTDTQYF TGCAGCGTTGTAGGGATTCCCACCGCCACCACAGATACGCAGTATTTT
NA TRBJ2-7 NA TRBV5-4 CASSLGGDEQYF TGTGCCAGCAGCTTGGGGGGGGACGAGCAGTACTTC
TRBD2 TRBJ2-3 NA TRBV27 CASSSSRTSGIADTQYF TGTGCCAGCAGTTCCTCCCGGACTAGCGGGATCGCAGATACGCAGTATTTT
TRBD2 TRBJ2-5 NA TRBV28 CASIPRASSGDQETQYF TGTGCCAGCATCCCTCGAGCCTCTAGCGGGGACCAAGAGACCCAGTACTTC
NA TRBJ1-1 NA TRBV27 CASSLRSMNTEAFF TGTGCCAGCAGTTTAAGGTCAATGAACACTGAAGCTTTCTTT
NA TRBJ1-1 NA TRBV7-9 CASSTHMNTEAFF TGTGCCAGCAGCACACACATGAACACTGAAGCTTTCTTT
NA TRBJ2-5 NA TRBV6-6 CASRPLGSGMRETQYF TGTGCCAGCAGGCCCCTCGGGTCCGGGATGAGGGAGACCCAGTACTTC
NA TRBJ2-1 NA TRBV20-1 CSANDNNEQFF TGCAGTGCTAATGATAACAATGAGCAGTTCTTC
NA TRBJ1-5 NA TRBV28 CASSFDGYQPQHF TGTGCCAGCAGTTTTGATGGATATCAGCCCCAGCATTTT
TRBD2 TRBJ2-5 NA TRBV29-1 CSVRLAEKLQETQYF TGCAGCGTTCGTCTAGCGGAAAAGCTCCAAGAGACCCAGTACTTC
NA TRBJ2-5 NA TRBV27 CASSHRVQETQYF TGTGCCAGCAGTCACAGGGTCCAAGAGACCCAGTACTTC
NA TRBJ2-1 once TRBV27 CASSRLRESSYNEQFF TGTGCCAGCAGTAGGCTGAGGGAAAGCTCCTACAATGAGCAGTTCTTC
TRBD1 TRBJ1-2 NA TRBV29-1 CSARDRNYGYTF TGCAGCGCTCGGGACAGAAATTATGGCTACACCTTC
TRBD2 TRBJ2-1 once TRBV27 CASSLTGTSGSSEQFF TGTGCCAGCAGTTTAACCGGGACTAGCGGGAGTTCTGAGCAGTTCTTC
TRBD2 TRBJ2-1 once TRBV30 CASRTSGSVNEQFF TGTGCCTCCCGAACTAGCGGGAGTGTCAATGAGCAGTTCTTC
NA TRBJ2-2 few TRBV15 CATSRDRGYSNTGELFF TGTGCCACCAGCAGAGATCGCGGCTACTCGAACACCGGGGAGCTGTTTTTT
NA TRBJ1-1 NA TRBV6-1 CASSEYTVANTEAFF TGTGCCAGCAGTGAATATACAGTGGCGAACACTGAAGCTTTCTTT
NA TRBJ2-1 NA TRBV9 CASSPTSSSYNEQFF TGTGCCAGCAGTCCTACCTCATCGTCGTACAATGAGCAGTTCTTC
TRBD2 TRBJ2-2 NA TRBV5-4 CASSLWTSGVRGELFF TGTGCCAGCAGCTTGTGGACTAGCGGGGTGAGGGGGGAGCTGTTTTTT
TRBD2 TRBJ2-1 NA TRBV9 CASSVEGLAGNEQFF TGTGCCAGCAGCGTAGAGGGACTAGCGGGAAATGAGCAGTTCTTC
TRBD2 TRBJ2-3 NA TRBV2 CASSEPMASGDTDTQYF TGTGCCAGCAGTGAACCCATGGCTAGCGGAGACACAGATACGCAGTATTTT
NA TRBJ2-5 NA TRBV15 CATSPRGRQETQYF TGTGCCACCAGCCCCCGGGGCAGGCAAGAGACCCAGTACTTC
NA TRBJ1-2 NA TRBV2 CASGPGLNYGYTF TGTGCCAGCGGTCCGGGATTAAACTATGGCTACACCTTC
NA TRBJ2-3 NA TRBV5-1 CASSLARTLGSTDTQYF TGCGCCAGCAGCTTGGCACGGACCCTAGGAAGTACAGATACGCAGTATTTT
NA TRBJ1-1 NA TRBV28 CASRDSSTEAFF TGTGCCAGCAGGGACAGCTCCACTGAAGCTTTCTTT
NA TRBJ1-1 NA TRBV7-8 CASSLGGSTEAFF TGTGCCAGCAGCTTGGGGGGCTCCACTGAAGCTTTCTTT
TRBD1 TRBJ1-5 NA TRBV10-3 CAISVSWTGGIQPQHF TGTGCCATCAGCGTTTCTTGGACAGGGGGCATACAGCCCCAGCATTTT
TRBD2 TRBJ2-1 once TRBV7-3 CASSPLAGSSYNEQFF TGTGCCAGCAGTCCACTAGCGGGAAGCTCCTACAATGAGCAGTTCTTC
TRBD2 TRBJ2-1 NA TRBV28 CASSFRGSSYNEQFF TGTGCCAGCAGTTTTCGCGGGAGCTCCTACAATGAGCAGTTCTTC
NA TRBJ2-7 NA TRBV6-5 CASRQKRVPPYEQYF TGTGCCAGCAGACAGAAAAGGGTCCCCCCTTACGAGCAGTACTTC
NA TRBJ2-7 NA TRBV6-6 CASSSRERGYEQYF TGTGCCAGCAGTTCTAGAGAGAGGGGCTACGAGCAGTACTTC
TRBD1 TRBJ2-5 NA TRBV12-5 CASAPGQGAWETQYF TGTGCTAGTGCCCCGGGACAGGGGGCTTGGGAGACCCAGTACTTC
TRBD1 TRBJ2-7 NA TRBV7-9 CASSLGQGAFEQYF TGTGCCAGCAGCCTGGGACAGGGGGCGTTTGAGCAGTACTTC
NA TRBJ1-2 once TRBV7-3 CASSSSPPGPDVGYTF TGTGCCAGCAGCTCCTCACCACCGGGACCTGATGTTGGCTACACCTTC
TRBD2 TRBJ2-7 once TRBV4-2 CASSQETSVNYEQYF TGTGCCAGCAGCCAAGAGACTAGCGTAAACTACGAGCAGTACTTC
NA TRBJ1-3 many TRBV29-1 CSVWGVSGNTIYF TGCAGCGTTTGGGGAGTTTCTGGAAACACCATATATTTT
TRBD2 TRBJ2-1 NA TRBV5-6 CASSVSGFSYNEQFF TGTGCCAGCAGCGTTAGCGGGTTCTCCTACAATGAGCAGTTCTTC
TRBD1 TRBJ1-4 NA TRBV18 CASSPPPGQGEEKLFF TGTGCCAGCTCACCACCGCCGGGACAGGGAGAAGAAAAACTGTTTTTT
NA TRBJ1-5 NA TRBV7-9 CASSPSFNQPQHF TGTGCCAGCAGCCCCAGTTTCAATCAGCCCCAGCATTTT
NA TRBJ2-7 NA TRBV27 CASSVQGGYEQYF TGTGCCAGCAGTGTTCAGGGGGGGTACGAGCAGTACTTC
NA TRBJ2-1 NA TRBV7-8 CASSFAVGLNDEQFF TGTGCCAGCAGTTTCGCAGTAGGGCTAAACGATGAGCAGTTCTTC
TRBD1 TRBJ1-2 NA TRBV29-1 CSVERDSNYGYTF TGCAGCGTTGAGCGGGACAGTAACTATGGCTACACCTTC
TRBD2 TRBJ2-1 few TRBV7-9 CASSAVAGGPIDEQFF TGTGCCAGCAGCGCGGTAGCGGGAGGGCCGATCGATGAGCAGTTCTTC
TRBD1 TRBJ2-2 NA TRBV2 CASSGQGETTGELFF TGTGCCAGCAGCGGACAGGGAGAGACCACCGGGGAGCTGTTTTTT
NA TRBJ1-2 NA TRBV29-1 CSAFGRRGVYYGYTF TGCAGCGCTTTCGGTCGAAGGGGCGTGTACTATGGCTACACCTTC